These T cell receptor beta chains were read from a single sample in a study of T-cell reconstitution after alpha-beta-depleted transplantation in children. TCRdb reprocessed the PCR reads with MiXCR, giving one entry per CDR3 protein. The table shows about 150,000 distinct CDR3 sequences, with about 9% occurring only once. Material: PBMCs, mostly from graft donor cells, obtained 180 days after TCRalphabeta/CD19-depleted stem cell transplant. Receptor source: a female patient between 2 and 15 years old who had a stem cell transplant for congenital amegakaryocytic thrombocytopenia, so the T cells may come from the graft donor. Each CDR3 is given with its conserved first and last residue. Each record gives: V gene, clone size, J gene, D gene, CDR3 DNA, CDR3 protein. D genes are given only for firm matches. Clone size is given for some rows only: seen once, a few or many times, or a class if the clone is expanded.

>TRBV20-1|many|TRBJ2-7|TRBD2
TGCAGTGCTAGAGATGGGACTAGCGGAGTTTTAGGGCAGTACTTC
CSARDGTSGVLGQYF
>TRBV20-1|many|TRBJ2-1|TRBD2
TGCAGCTCGGCTAGCGGCTACAATGAGCAGTTCTTC
CSSASGYNEQFF
>TRBV15|many|TRBJ1-4|NA
TGTGCCACCAGCAGAGATGCGGGGTTGTTCGGTGAAAAACTGTTTTTT
CATSRDAGLFGEKLFF
>TRBV7-7|many|TRBJ2-3|TRBD1
TGTGCCAGCAGCTTGGGGGACAGTAGCACAGATACGCAGTATTTT
CASSLGDSSTDTQYF
>TRBV12-3/TRBV12-4|many|TRBJ2-2|TRBD2
TGTGCCAGCAGTTTCGCGGGAGCGGGCACCGGGGAGCTGTTTTTT
CASSFAGAGTGELFF
>TRBV4-3|many|TRBJ1-2|TRBD1
TGCGCCAGCAGCCAAATGGACAGGGGCCATGGCTACACCTTC
CASSQMDRGHGYTF
>TRBV18|few|TRBJ1-6|NA
TGTGCCAGCTATGCGGGGGGCATGAATTCACCCCTCCACTTT
CASYAGGMNSPLHF
>TRBV28|many|TRBJ2-7|NA
TGTGCCAGCAGTTCCCCGGGCGAGCAGTACTTC
CASSSPGEQYF
>TRBV2|NA|TRBJ2-3|TRBD2
TGTGCCAGCAGCCGAGGACTAGCGGGGGGGATTACGCAGTATTTT
CASSRGLAGGITQYF
>TRBV5-6|NA|TRBJ2-3|TRBD2
TGTGCCAGGGGCCCGGGACTAGCGGGCAGGACAGATACGCAGTATTTT
CARGPGLAGRTDTQYF
>TRBV7-9|many|TRBJ1-1|NA
TGTGCCAGCAGCCTGGGATCGAACACTGAAGCTTTCTTT
CASSLGSNTEAFF
>TRBV20-1|few|TRBJ2-1|TRBD2
TGCAGTGCTACCCTCAGCGGGGGGGCAATTAGACACGAGCAGTTCTTC
CSATLSGGAIRHEQFF
>TRBV28|many|TRBJ2-1|NA
TGTGCCAGCAGTCTGTCTGGGATTTACAATGAGCAGTTCTTC
CASSLSGIYNEQFF
>TRBV7-8|many|TRBJ2-3|NA
TGTGCCAGCAGTCACCCCATTTCCGGAGCTACGCAGTATTTT
CASSHPISGATQYF
>TRBV6-1|many|TRBJ2-7|NA
TGTGCCAGCAGTGGTACAGGGATATCCTACGAGCAGTACTTC
CASSGTGISYEQYF
>TRBV5-1|many|TRBJ2-7|NA
TGCGCCAGCAGCTTGAACAACGAGCAGTACTTC
CASSLNNEQYF
>TRBV14|many|TRBJ2-7|NA
TGTGCCAGCAGCCAGGCCCTCGGGTACCAGCAGTACTTC
CASSQALGYQQYF
>TRBV29-1|many|TRBJ2-7|NA
TGCAGCGTTGAAGAGGCGGACAAGTGGGACGAGCAGTACTTC
CSVEEADKWDEQYF
>TRBV3-1|NA|TRBJ1-1|NA
TGTGCCAGCAGCCAAGTTCCCGGGGGCGGAAGAGGAGCTTTCTTT
CASSQVPGGGRGAFF
>TRBV29-1|few|TRBJ1-2|NA
TGCAGCGTTGTTGGGCCAGGGACCAACTATGGCTACACCTTC
CSVVGPGTNYGYTF
>TRBV15|many|TRBJ1-5|NA
TGTGCCACCAGCAAAGGGGGCAATCAGCCCCAGCATTTT
CATSKGGNQPQHF
>TRBV12-3/TRBV12-4|many|TRBJ1-1|NA
TGTGCCAGCAGTTTGTTAGACACTGAAGCTTTCTTT
CASSLLDTEAFF